The sequence of this TCR beta chain was determined in a study of OX40 agonist ivuxolimab in advanced cancers. Study-level information: The dose-escalation cohort had hepatocellular carcinoma, melanoma, renal cell or head and neck cancer. The study, taken as a whole, reports: The study found that CD8+ T cells averaged more expanded clones than CD4+.

Sequencing used immunoSEQ multiplex PCR; TCRdb keeps in-frame clones, though not all of them. The sample lists tens of thousands of clones; approximately 94% were seen once. A note on this clone: Antigen unknown.

The sequences come from CD4+ or CD8+ T cells sorted from blood, collected in a trial of the OX40 agonist ivuxolimab. This TCR was recovered from an adult with an advanced solid tumor such as melanoma, head and neck, liver or kidney cancer.

CDR3 DNA: TGTGCCAGCCAGCCCTTTCTTGGGGAGCCCCAGCATTTT. Amino acid sequence: CASQPFLGEPQHF. This chain connects TRBV19 to TRBJ1-5; the D is unclear. V lost 9 bases, J lost 8 bases, and 17 bases lay in between. Germline lookup yields CDR1 LNHDA and CDR2 SQIVND (reference sequence). CDR3 size: 13 residues. Supplemented by reference TRBV19 and TRBJ1-5, the full variable domain reads DGGITQSPKYLFRKEGQNVTLSCEQNLNHDAMYWYRQDPGQGLRLIYYSQIVNDFQKGDIAEGYSVSREKKESFPLTVTSAQKNPTAFYLCASQPFLGEPQHFGDGTRLSIL.